One TCR beta chain is described in this entry. In the study's own analysis: Reference gene primer amplification gave estimated nucleated cell counts. TCRdb's copy holds only in-frame clones and misses some; the assay was immunoSEQ multiplex PCR. V and J calls and clone size are those listed in that table; D and trimming were worked out from the DNA. The sample shows about 230,000 clones, around 82% of them seen only once. The data were taken from a study of blood T cell repertoires in COVID-19. V was clipped by 0 bases and J by 3 bases, with 9 bases between them. The CDR3 has 14 residues. The germline CDR1 and CDR2 sequences are SGHRS and YFSETQ.

The genes are TRBV5-1 and TRBJ2-5, with a tentative D call TRBD1 (5 bases). Sequencing was carried out using peripheral blood. This sequence originates from a man aged 50 to 59 with active or convalescent COVID-19. The CDR3 nucleotides read TGCGCCAGCAGCTTGGCCACAGGTGAAGAGACCCAGTACTTC. This gives the protein CASSLATGEETQYF. Full variable domain (remainder filled in from reference TRBV5-1 and TRBJ2-5): KAGVTQTPRYLIKTRGQQVTLSCSPISGHRSVSWYQQTPGQGLQFLFEYFSETQRNKGNFPGRFSGRQFSNSRSEMNVSTLELGDSALYLCASSLATGEETQYFGPGTRLLVL.